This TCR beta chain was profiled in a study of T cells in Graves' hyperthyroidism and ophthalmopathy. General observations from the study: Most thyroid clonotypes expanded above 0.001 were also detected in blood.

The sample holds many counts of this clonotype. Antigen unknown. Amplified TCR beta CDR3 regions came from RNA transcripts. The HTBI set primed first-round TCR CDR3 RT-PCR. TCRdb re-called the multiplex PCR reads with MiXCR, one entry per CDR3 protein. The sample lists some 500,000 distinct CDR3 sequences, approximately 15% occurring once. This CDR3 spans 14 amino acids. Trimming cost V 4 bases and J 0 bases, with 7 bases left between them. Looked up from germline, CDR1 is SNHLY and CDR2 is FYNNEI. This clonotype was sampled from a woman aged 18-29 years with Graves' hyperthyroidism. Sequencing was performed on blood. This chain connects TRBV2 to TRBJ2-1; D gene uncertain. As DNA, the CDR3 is TGTGCCAGCAGTGCCCAGAGCTCCTACAATGAGCAGTTCTTC. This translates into CASSAQSSYNEQFF.